This TCR beta chain originates from a study of blood T cell repertoires in COVID-19. Using immunoSEQ multiplex PCR, the repertoire was profiled, and TCRdb retains in-frame clones only, with some absent. The data contain roughly 250,000 clones, around 87% of them singletons. Per germline, CDR1 SGHAT and CDR2 FQNNGV. The V and J ends lost 4 bases and 2 bases, in that order; junction bases with no gene match: 5. The length of the CDR3 is 16 residues. This chain joins TRBV11-2 and TRBJ2-7; TRBD2 matches 13 bases. The clonotype originates from a woman aged 40 to 55 with acute COVID-19. Sequenced sample: PBMCs or T cells enriched from blood (not recorded which). The CDR3 DNA reads as TGTGCCAGCAGCTCGGGACTAGCGGGACTACCCTACGAGCAGTACTTC. This translates into CASSSGLAGLPYEQYF.